This T cell receptor beta chain was sequenced for a study of blood T cell repertoires in COVID-19. This clone occurred a few times. Germline V gene lookup returns CDR1 LGHNT and CDR2 FRNRAP. Losses at the gene ends were 7 bases for V and 0 bases for J; bases not matched to a gene: 20. This CDR3 comprises 19 residues. Participants spanned ages about 18 to 100 years and resided in over 20 US areas. TCRdb keeps only in-frame clones here, not all; method: immunoSEQ multiplex PCR. Of approximately 100,000 clones listed, around 85% are singletons. Specimen: PBMCs or T cells enriched from blood (not recorded which). This receptor was obtained from a woman in her forties or fifties who had recovered from COVID-19. This sequence joins TRBV12-5 and TRBJ1-1; 7 bases align to TRBD1. DNA of the CDR3: TGTGCTAGTGTCCTGACGAGCCCGGGACAGAGGTTCATGAACACTGAAGCTTTCTTT. It encodes CASVLTSPGQRFMNTEAFF.